The T cell receptor beta chain under discussion was sequenced for a study of T-cell reconstitution after alpha-beta-depleted transplantation in children. Unique molecular identifiers were used in preparing the TCRbeta library. MiXCR, run by TCRdb on the PCR reads, gives a single entry per CDR3 protein. Altogether some 530,000 distinct CDR3 sequences are present, around an eighth being singletons, with the ten largest covering roughly 5.4%. This clonotype was recorded at least ten times. J was trimmed by 4 bases and V by 4 bases; bases with no gene match: 5. Per the germline V gene, CDR1 is LGHNA and CDR2 is YSLEER. The CDR3 has 14 residues.

J is TRBJ1-2 and V is TRBV4-3; TRBD1 agrees at 8 bases. The sequencing used PBMCs from the stem cell graft donor, collected from the stem cell graft. The TCR sequence derives from a human donor who donated a stem cell graft to a child with combined immunodeficiency. DNA of the CDR3: TGCGCCAGCAGCCCAGGACAGGGTGGCTATGGCTACACCTTC. The encoded protein is CASSPGQGGYGYTF.